Listed here are 30 T cell receptor beta chains from one sample, sequenced in a study of T cells in Graves' hyperthyroidism and ophthalmopathy. The CDR3 regions of TCR beta were amplified from RNA transcripts. With the HTBI primer set, the TCR CDR3 went through a first round of RT-PCR. A single record per CDR3 protein comes from TCRdb applying MiXCR to the multiplex PCR reads. This sample has 500,000 to 650,000 distinct CDR3 sequences, with roughly 17% found just once. Source material: blood. These receptors originate from a woman aged 18 to 35 with Graves' ophthalmopathy.

The chain carries TRBV19 and TRBJ1-2, with a tentative D call TRBD1 (5 bases). Germline values: CDR1 LNHDA, CDR2 SQIVND (reference sequence). V gave up 7 bases and J gave up 5 bases, with 23 bases separating them. The CDR3 totals 16 residues. The DNA of the CDR3 is TGTGCCAGTAATCCGGGACGGGACCTAGGATGGTATGGCTACACCTTC. Its protein product is CASNPGRDLGWYGYTF.

This clonotype showed up many times. The rearrangement joins TRBV27 to TRBJ1-6, with a possible D match to TRBD1 (6 bases). The CDR3 has 12 residues. Germline loops: CDR1 MNHEY, CDR2 SMNVEV (reference sequence). V lost 6 bases and J lost 9, with 9 bases in between. The CDR3 protein is CASRIRGSPLHF. The CDR3 DNA follows: TGTGCCAGCAGGATCAGGGGTTCACCCCTCCACTTT.

The chain employs TRBV24-1 and TRBJ2-5; tentatively, D is TRBD1 (6 bases). Germline CDR1 reads KGHDR; CDR2 reads SFDVKD. Trimming cost V 6 bases and J 2 bases, with 15 bases left between them. This CDR3 is 15 amino acids long. The CDR3 sequence is CATSSSGTLQETQYF. The DNA of the CDR3 is TGTGCCACCAGTAGCTCCGGGACACTGCAAGAGACCCAGTACTTC.

This CDR3 is CSVVGTATNEKLFF. The CDR3 coding sequence is TGCAGCGTTGTAGGGACAGCAACTAATGAAAAACTGTTTTTT. The chain carries TRBV29-1 and TRBJ1-4; TRBD1 matches at 7 bases. From germline, CDR1 is SQVTM and CDR2 ANQGSEA. The CDR3 totals 14 residues. The junction had 2 bases not matched to a gene; V was cut back by 4 bases and J by 0 bases. Using reference TRBV29-1 and TRBJ1-4 for the parts outside the CDR3, the full variable domain is SAVISQKPSRDICQRGTSLTIQCQVDSQVTMMFWYRQQPGQSLTLIATANQGSEATYESGFVIDKFPISRPNLTFSTLTVSNMSPEDSSIYLCSVVGTATNEKLFFGSGTQLSVL.

This clonotype appeared many times. V gene TRBV30 combines with J gene TRBJ2-7, with 11 bases aligning to TRBD2. CDR1 and CDR2 from the germline V gene are GTSNPN and SVGIG (reference sequence). V trimming: 1 base; J trimming: 3 bases; junction bases outside the gene matches: 11. The CDR3 has 17 residues. The CDR3 loop reads CAWSAPHPSGRYYEQYF. The CDR3 DNA reads TGTGCCTGGAGTGCTCCCCACCCTAGCGGGAGGTACTACGAGCAGTACTTC.

The V call is TRBV5-1, the J call TRBJ2-7, with D hard to call. Per the germline V gene, CDR1 is SGHRS and CDR2 is YFSETQ. V was shortened by 7 bases and J by 0 bases, with 20 bases between the two germline ends. The CDR3 totals 16 residues. For the CDR3, the DNA is TGCGCCAGCTCTTTCGTAGGGCAGGACCTCTCCTACGAGCAGTACTTC. Protein product: CASSFVGQDLSYEQYF.

This clonotype was picked up many times. J is TRBJ2-5 and V is TRBV7-2; 8 bases are a match to TRBD1. V gave up 4 bases and J gave up 2 bases; unmatched junction bases: 6. The CDR3 has 15 amino acids. Germline CDR1 reads SGHTA; CDR2 reads FQGNSA. CDR3 nucleotides: TGTGCCAGCAGCTCGACAGGGGCAAAACAAGAGACCCAGTACTTC. Its translation: CASSSTGAKQETQYF.

The chain has TRBV10-3 and TRBJ1-1; D is possibly TRBD1 (5 bases). V was shortened by 11 bases and J by 4 bases, with 8 bases between the two germline ends. This CDR3 spans 10 amino acids. CDR1 is ENHRY, CDR2 SYGVKD, per germline. The CDR3: CAWQGTEAFF. The CDR3 nucleotides read TGTGCCTGGCAGGGCACTGAAGCTTTCTTT.

This clonotype was picked up many times. V usage is TRBV6-6 and J usage is TRBJ1-1, with D possibly matching TRBD1 (5 bases). The CDR3 totals 12 residues. Germline CDR1 MNHNY, CDR2 SVGAGI (reference sequence). V was trimmed by 2 bases and J by 7 bases, leaving 8 bases between them. CDR3 DNA: TGTGCCAGCAGTTACGGGGGACTTGAAGCTTTCTTT. It translates to CASSYGGLEAFF.

Only a few counts were recorded for this clonotype. The CDR3 spells CASSYSRGQGKQYF. CDR3 nucleotide sequence: TGTGCCAGCAGTTACTCTAGGGGGCAAGGAAAGCAGTACTTC. V is TRBV6-2 or TRBV6-3 and J is TRBJ2-7; 7 bases are a match to TRBD1. Germline CDR1 is MNHEY and CDR2 is SVGEGT. V lost 0 bases, J lost 8 bases, and 7 bases stayed unmatched. The CDR3 is 14 residues long.

This clonotype was recorded many times. The chain carries TRBV11-2 and TRBJ2-7; the D is unclear. The germline gives CDR1 SGHAT, CDR2 FQNNGV. The CDR3 has 14 amino acids. V gave up 2 bases and J gave up 4 bases, with 12 bases separating them. The CDR3 nucleotides are TGTGCCAGCAGCTTAAGTGGGAAGCCGTACGAGCAGTACTTC. This gives the protein CASSLSGKPYEQYF.

In its sample, this clonotype was seen many times. The chain carries TRBV3-1 and TRBJ2-5; 7 nucleotides line up with TRBD2. The V gene's germline CDR1 is LGHDT and CDR2 YNNKEL (reference sequence). J gave up 1 base and V 0 bases, and 8 bases lay outside the gene matches. The CDR3 covers 17 residues. The CDR3 here is CASSQEIMGGVQETQYF. The DNA of the CDR3 is TGTGCCAGCAGCCAAGAAATTATGGGAGGGGTCCAAGAGACCCAGTACTTC.

This clonotype occurred many times. This chain connects TRBV4-3 to TRBJ2-7; D ambiguous. V dropped 4 bases and J dropped 2 bases, with 9 bases sitting between them. The CDR3 loop spans 13 amino acids. CDR1 is LGHNA and CDR2 is YSLEER in the germline V gene. CDR3 DNA: TGCGCCAGCAGCCCGACTCTAGCCTACGAGCAGTACTTC. Residues: CASSPTLAYEQYF.

At least ten counts were recorded for this clonotype. V is TRBV27 and J is TRBJ2-7, with 8 positions matching TRBD2. Germline V gene lookup returns CDR1 MNHEY and CDR2 SMNVEV (reference sequence). V was clipped by 9 bases and J by 0 bases; unmatched bases: 7. This CDR3 comprises 14 residues. CDR3 sequence reads: CASRAGANSYEQYF. The CDR3, as DNA: TGTGCCAGTCGAGCGGGAGCGAACTCCTACGAGCAGTACTTC.

Turning to this clonotype: One junction end does not reproduce the germline sequence, and a read error may be involved. The genes are TRBV6-1 and TRBJ2-5; D is unclear. Germline CDR1 is MNHNS and CDR2 is SASEGT. The CDR3 contains 16 residues. The CDR3 nucleotides are TGTGCCGGCAGTGAAATGGGCGGATTCTACCAAGAGACCCAGTACTTC. It encodes CAGSEMGGFYQETQYF.

CDR3 sequence reads: CASSSSGGTNEKLFF. DNA for the CDR3: TGTGCCAGCAGTTCGAGTGGGGGAACTAATGAAAAACTGTTTTTT. V gene TRBV28 combines with J gene TRBJ1-4; D may be TRBD1 (5 bases). CDR3 length: 15 residues. The ends were cut back, 4 bases at V and 1 base at J, with 10 bases in the middle. From germline, CDR1 is MDHEN and CDR2 SYDVKM. The full variable domain, in which reference TRBV28 and TRBJ1-4 provide the parts outside the CDR3, is DVKVTQSSRYLVKRTGEKVFLECVQDMDHENMFWYRQDPGLGLRLIYFSYDVKMKEKGDIPEGYSVSREKKERFSLILESASTNQTSMYLCASSSSGGTNEKLFFGSGTQLSVL.

At least ten counts were recorded for this clonotype. This chain uses TRBV7-9 with TRBJ2-1, with D possibly TRBD2 on 5 matching bases. The CDR3 totals 16 residues. Deletions cut 7 bases from V and 2 bases from J, with 18 bases between. Germline V gene lookup returns CDR1 SEHNR and CDR2 FQNEAQ (reference sequence). The CDR3 nucleotides read TGTGCCAGCATCCCCGGCGAGGGTCTCACCTACAATGAGCAGTTCTTC. Its translation is CASIPGEGLTYNEQFF.

This clonotype was seen at least ten times. This chain links TRBV5-6 with TRBJ1-2; 10 positions agree with TRBD1. V was pared by 4 bases and J by 0 bases, with 6 bases of the junction left unmatched. Germline values: CDR1 SGHDT, CDR2 YYEEEE. The CDR3 has 16 residues. CDR3 protein: CASSVRQGATNYGYTF. CDR3 DNA: TGTGCCAGCAGCGTTAGACAGGGGGCGACTAACTATGGCTACACCTTC.

CDR3 in DNA: TGTGCCAGTACCCTCCGCAGGGGGCAGAACACCGGGGAGCTGTTTTTT. Residues: CASTLRRGQNTGELFF. The chain is built from TRBV19 and TRBJ2-2; TRBD1 matches 8 bases. Germline assignment: CDR1 LNHDA and CDR2 SQIVND (reference sequence). The V and J ends lost 7 bases and 1 base, in that order; junction bases with no gene match: 8. The CDR3 contains 16 residues.

The genes are TRBV13 and TRBJ1-1; D not certain. Trimming cost V 0 bases and J 1 base, with 6 bases left between them. The CDR3 consists of 14 residues. CDR1 and CDR2 from the germline V gene are PRHDT and FYEKMQ (reference sequence). CDR3 nucleotide sequence: TGTGCCAGCAGCTTAGGGGTAGCGAACACTGAAGCTTTCTTT. Its translation is CASSLGVANTEAFF. Supplemented by reference TRBV13 and TRBJ1-1, the full variable domain reads AAGVIQSPRHLIKEKRETATLKCYPIPRHDTVYWYQQGPGQDPQFLISFYEKMQSDKGSIPDRFSAQQFSDYHSELNMSSLELGDSALYFCASSLGVANTEAFFGQGTRLTVV.

The table lists this clonotype with many counts. The rearrangement uses TRBV6-1 and TRBJ1-5; D not certain. CDR1 is MNHNS, CDR2 SASEGT, per germline. The CDR3 has 14 amino acids. V lost 3 bases to trimming and J lost 2 bases, with 8 bases between them. DNA of the CDR3: TGTGCCAGCAGTGATTTGGCGGGCAATCAGCCCCAGCATTTT. As protein: CASSDLAGNQPQHF.

This chain uses TRBV20-1 with TRBJ2-7; either TRBD1 or TRBD2 may fit D (6 bases each). Per germline, CDR1 DFQATT and CDR2 SNEGSKA (reference sequence). The CDR3 is made up of 15 amino acids. Trimming removed 7 bases from V and 1 base from J, with 20 bases in between. The CDR3 loop is CSGGADTSPSYEQYF. The CDR3 bases are TGCAGTGGGGGGGCTGACACTTCGCCTTCCTACGAGCAGTACTTC.

The gene calls are TRBV7-3 and TRBJ1-2; D is undetermined. Germline lookup yields CDR1 SGHTA and CDR2 FQGTGA. The length of the CDR3 is 13 residues. V gave up 2 bases and J gave up 4 bases, with 8 bases separating them. CDR3 in amino acids: CASSLEDFYGYTF. The CDR3 nucleotides read TGTGCCAGCAGCTTAGAGGATTTCTATGGCTACACCTTC.

This clonotype was recorded a few times. The rearrangement uses TRBV6-1 and TRBJ1-3, with TRBD1 matching 10 bases. J lost 0 bases, V lost 7 bases, and 9 bases had no gene match. The CDR3 extends over 17 amino acids. Germline CDR1 MNHNS, CDR2 SASEGT. This CDR3 is CASTLGQGTSSGNTIYF. CDR3 DNA: TGTGCCAGCACCCTGGGACAGGGGACAAGCTCTGGAAACACCATATATTTT.

This chain connects TRBV4-2 to TRBJ1-4, with no clear D. The length of the CDR3 is 17 residues. In germline, CDR1 is LGHNA, CDR2 YNFKEQ. The V and J ends lost 5 bases and 0 bases respectively, with 16 bases between them. The CDR3 region is CASSFRAGPSTNEKLFF. The CDR3, as DNA: TGTGCCAGCAGCTTCCGAGCCGGGCCCTCAACTAATGAAAAACTGTTTTTT.

This clonotype was observed a handful of times. The V call is TRBV28, the J call TRBJ2-2; D might be TRBD2 (5 bases). The ends were cut back, 3 bases at V and 0 bases at J, with 11 bases in the middle. Germline V CDR1 and CDR2: MDHEN, SYDVKM. This CDR3 is built from 16 residues. The DNA for the CDR3 is TGTGCCAGCAGTTTGGCGGGCAGTCCGAACACCGGGGAGCTGTTTTTT. The encoded protein is CASSLAGSPNTGELFF.

This clonotype has a count of ten or more. This chain uses TRBV3-1 with TRBJ2-1; 14 bases fit TRBD2. This CDR3 has 15 residues. Trimming cost V 3 bases and J 10 bases; bases outside gene matches: 5. Germline CDR1 is LGHDT and CDR2 is YNNKEL (reference sequence). CDR3 region: CASSQGLAGVKEQFF. The DNA for the CDR3 is TGTGCCAGCAGCCAGGGACTAGCGGGAGTGAAAGAGCAGTTCTTC.

With regard to this clonotype: Being one base from a much bigger clone, this may be a read error. The chain uses TRBV27 and TRBJ1-1; 11 bases fit TRBD1. With V trimmed by 10 bases and J by 11 bases, 12 bases remained unmatched. The CDR3 length is 13 residues. Looked up from germline, CDR1 is MNHEY and CDR2 is SMNVEV (reference sequence). CDR3 nucleotide sequence: TGTGCCAACTGGACAGGGGGCGGGATTCGGGCTTTCTTT. Residues: CANWTGGGIRAFF.

The chain is built from TRBV5-1 and TRBJ2-5; TRBD1 is a possible D gene (6 bases). The CDR3 is 14 amino acids. Trimming pared 10 bases from V and 2 bases from J, leaving 18 bases between. Germline CDR1 and CDR2: SGHRS and YFSETQ. The CDR3 protein is CACSRRDKQETQYF. The CDR3 nucleotides read TGCGCCTGTAGCCGAAGGGACAAACAAGAGACCCAGTACTTC.

This clonotype occurred many times. The chain carries TRBV30 and TRBJ2-5, with D unresolved. This CDR3 is 13 amino acids long. The germline gives CDR1 GTSNPN, CDR2 SVGIG (reference sequence). The ends were cut back, 3 bases at V and 3 bases at J, with 11 bases in the middle. For the CDR3, the DNA is TGTGCCTGGAGGAAAGGTGGAAAAGAGACCCAGTACTTC. Its translation is CAWRKGGKETQYF.